These T cell receptor beta chains were read from a single sample in a study of shared clonotypes between healthy human individuals. TCRdb keeps only in-frame clones here, not all; method: immunoSEQ multiplex PCR. The data show about 1.5 million clones, 95% to 99% seen once. Sequencing was performed on naive CD4+ T cells sorted from blood. These receptor sequences come from a man younger than 45 in good health. The CDR3 runs from the conserved cysteine through the conserved F or W. The order of the fields is D gene, V gene, J gene, clone size, CDR3 protein, CDR3 DNA. A D gene is named only where the DNA matches it firmly. Not all rows give a size; the values are once, few, many and, for expanded clones, a class.

D: -; V: TRBV21-1; J: TRBJ1-2; size: -; CDR3: CASRRRIKLSYGYTF; DNA: TGTGCCAGCAGAAGGAGAATTAAGTTAAGCTATGGCTACACCTTC
D: -; V: TRBV29-1; J: TRBJ2-1; size: once; CDR3: CSVGDDYNEQFF; DNA: TGCAGCGTTGGCGACGACTACAATGAGCAGTTCTTC
D: -; V: TRBV5-8; J: TRBJ2-5; size: -; CDR3: CASSHVTWYQETQYF; DNA: TGTGCCAGCAGCCACGTAACTTGGTACCAAGAGACCCAGTACTTC
D: -; V: TRBV7-2; J: TRBJ2-2; size: once; CDR3: CASSSGPNTGELFF; DNA: TGTGCCAGCAGCTCAGGACCGAACACCGGGGAGCTGTTTTTT
D: TRBD2; V: TRBV11-2; J: TRBJ2-1; size: -; CDR3: CASSPRGEGYNEQFF; DNA: TGTGCCAGCAGCCCACGGGGGGAGGGTTACAATGAGCAGTTCTTC
D: -; V: TRBV2; J: TRBJ2-7; size: -; CDR3: CASSEELAHSYEQYF; DNA: TGTGCCAGCAGTGAAGAGTTGGCGCACTCCTACGAGCAGTACTTC
D: -; V: TRBV18; J: TRBJ2-1; size: -; CDR3: CASSPPAGHFDEQFF; DNA: TGTGCCAGCTCACCACCCGCGGGACACTTTGATGAGCAGTTCTTC
D: -; V: TRBV7-9; J: TRBJ2-7; size: once; CDR3: CASSHAATSYEQYF; DNA: TGTGCCAGCAGCCATGCGGCGACTTCCTACGAGCAGTACTTC
D: -; V: TRBV5-1; J: TRBJ1-2; size: -; CDR3: CASRRENYGYTF; DNA: TGCGCCAGCCGCAGGGAAAACTATGGCTACACCTTC
D: -; V: TRBV6-1; J: TRBJ2-1; size: -; CDR3: CASLRSSYNEQFF; DNA: TGTGCCAGCTTGAGAAGCTCCTACAATGAGCAGTTCTTC
D: TRBD1; V: TRBV19; J: TRBJ2-3; size: -; CDR3: CASSMRDRVDCNYTQYF; DNA: TGTGCCAGTAGTATGAGAGACAGGGTCGATTGTAATTATACGCAGTATTTT
D: -; V: TRBV10-3; J: TRBJ1-2; size: -; CDR3: CAISEVGRNGYTF; DNA: TGTGCCATCAGTGAGGTAGGCAGGAACGGCTACACCTTC
D: -; V: TRBV5-4; J: TRBJ2-1; size: -; CDR3: CASSPGEDIVYNEQFF; DNA: TGTGCCAGCAGCCCCGGGGAGGACATAGTCTACAATGAGCAGTTCTTC
D: -; V: TRBV7-7; J: TRBJ2-5; size: -; CDR3: CASSLGQGREETQYF; DNA: TGTGCTAGCAGCTTAGGGCAGGGCCGGGAGGAGACCCAGTACTTC
D: -; V: TRBV7-6; J: TRBJ2-3; size: -; CDR3: CASSLLPSTDTQYF; DNA: TGTGCCAGCAGCCTACTACCAAGCACAGATACGCAGTATTTT
D: -; V: TRBV5-4; J: TRBJ2-1; size: -; CDR3: CASSLDPLSGFYNEQFF; DNA: TGTGCCAGCAGCTTGGATCCCCTCAGCGGTTTCTACAATGAGCAGTTCTTC
D: TRBD2; V: TRBV5-6; J: TRBJ2-1; size: -; CDR3: CASSQGTSGINVF; DNA: TGTGCCAGCAGCCAGGGGACTAGCGGGATAAATGTCTTC
D: TRBD2; V: TRBV5-4; J: TRBJ2-1; size: -; CDR3: CASSLGLAGDHNEQFF; DNA: TGTGCCAGCAGCTTGGGTCTAGCGGGAGACCACAATGAGCAGTTCTTC
D: -; V: TRBV7-3; J: TRBJ2-7; size: -; CDR3: CASSPGVDSYEQYF; DNA: TGTGCCAGCAGCCCCGGGGTCGACTCCTACGAGCAGTACTTC
D: -; V: TRBV6-5; J: TRBJ1-5; size: -; CDR3: CASSYSGDSNQPQHF; DNA: TGTGCCAGCAGTTACTCAGGGGATAGCAATCAGCCCCAGCATTTT
D: TRBD2; V: TRBV7-2; J: TRBJ2-1; size: -; CDR3: CASSLEVAGGYEQFF; DNA: TGTGCCAGCAGCTTAGAAGTAGCGGGAGGGTATGAGCAGTTCTTC
D: -; V: TRBV19; J: TRBJ1-1; size: -; CDR3: CASSIPMNTEAFF; DNA: TGTGCCAGTAGTATACCCATGAACACTGAAGCTTTCTTT
D: TRBD2; V: TRBV18; J: TRBJ2-1; size: -; CDR3: CASSPLLADNEQFF; DNA: TGTGCCAGCTCACCACTACTAGCGGACAATGAGCAGTTCTTC
D: -; V: TRBV21-1; J: TRBJ2-2; size: -; CDR3: CASSRSFRHTGELFF; DNA: TGTGCCAGCAGCAGGTCGTTTCGTCACACCGGGGAGCTGTTTTTT
D: TRBD2; V: TRBV18; J: TRBJ2-7; size: -; CDR3: CASSPGTSGRDDEQYF; DNA: TGTGCCAGCTCACCCGGGACTAGCGGGAGGGACGACGAGCAGTACTTC
D: -; V: TRBV5-1; J: TRBJ1-1; size: -; CDR3: CASSSMSSTGTEAFF; DNA: TGCGCCAGCAGCTCGATGAGTTCCACGGGCACTGAAGCTTTCTTT
D: TRBD2; V: TRBV9; J: TRBJ2-1; size: -; CDR3: CASSVGGRGSYNEQFF; DNA: TGTGCCAGCAGCGTAGGCGGGAGGGGCTCCTACAATGAGCAGTTCTTC
D: TRBD2; V: TRBV4-2; J: TRBJ2-3; size: -; CDR3: CASSQGPPGLAITDTQYF; DNA: TGTGCCAGCAGCCAAGGTCCACCGGGACTAGCGATCACAGATACGCAGTATTTT
D: -; V: TRBV28; J: TRBJ2-5; size: -; CDR3: CASSLVAAETQYF; DNA: TGTGCCAGCAGTTTAGTGGCCGCCGAGACCCAGTACTTC
D: TRBD2; V: TRBV28; J: TRBJ2-5; size: -; CDR3: CASSFRGLAGNF; DNA: TGTGCCAGCAGTTTTCGGGGACTAGCGGGAAACTTC
D: TRBD1; V: TRBV4-1; J: TRBJ1-2; size: -; CDR3: CASSQVQGANYGYTF; DNA: TGCGCCAGCAGCCAAGTTCAGGGGGCTAACTATGGCTACACCTTC
D: TRBD2; V: TRBV11-2; J: TRBJ2-1; size: -; CDR3: CASSFQPPAGGTEQFF; DNA: TGTGCCAGCAGCTTCCAACCCCCAGCGGGAGGTACTGAGCAGTTCTTC
D: -; V: TRBV7-9; J: TRBJ2-1; size: -; CDR3: CASSLSQHEQFF; DNA: TGTGCCAGCAGCTTAAGCCAGCATGAGCAGTTCTTC
D: -; V: TRBV14; J: TRBJ1-2; size: -; CDR3: CASSPRGLGYGYTF; DNA: TGTGCCAGCAGCCCAAGGGGATTAGGGTATGGCTACACCTTC
D: -; V: TRBV27; J: TRBJ2-3; size: -; CDR3: CASSLSRADTQYF; DNA: TGTGCCAGCAGTTTAAGTCGGGCAGATACGCAGTATTTT
D: -; V: TRBV11-3; J: TRBJ2-7; size: -; CDR3: CASSGTLYEQYF; DNA: TGTGCCAGCTCCGGGACCCTGTACGAGCAGTACTTC
D: -; V: TRBV6-5; J: TRBJ2-1; size: once; CDR3: CASFTGIGVGGEQFF; DNA: TGTGCCAGCTTTACGGGAATAGGAGTGGGGGGTGAGCAGTTCTTC
D: -; V: TRBV30; J: TRBJ1-5; size: -; CDR3: CAWSGTASNQPQHF; DNA: TGTGCCTGGAGTGGGACAGCTAGCAATCAGCCCCAGCATTTT
D: TRBD2; V: TRBV11-2; J: TRBJ2-7; size: -; CDR3: CASSLAVAGGRDEQYF; DNA: TGTGCCAGCAGCTTAGCAGTCGCGGGAGGCCGAGACGAGCAGTACTTC
D: -; V: TRBV6-1; J: TRBJ2-5; size: -; CDR3: CASRAGQYQETQYF; DNA: TGTGCCAGCAGAGCGGGACAGTACCAAGAGACCCAGTACTTC
D: TRBD1; V: TRBV18; J: TRBJ1-5; size: -; CDR3: CASSPSGRGGNQPQHF; DNA: TGTGCCAGCTCACCAAGCGGCAGGGGGGGCAATCAGCCCCAGCATTTT
D: -; V: TRBV5-1; J: TRBJ2-7; size: -; CDR3: CASSLTGKSSYEQYF; DNA: TGCGCCAGCAGCTTGACAGGGAAAAGCTCCTACGAGCAGTACTTC
D: -; V: TRBV7-9; J: TRBJ2-7; size: once; CDR3: CASSLASGNYEQYF; DNA: TGTGCCAGCAGCTTAGCGAGCGGAAACTACGAGCAGTACTTC
D: -; V: TRBV18; J: TRBJ2-6; size: -; CDR3: CASSPKGGPGANVLTF; DNA: TGTGCCAGCTCACCTAAGGGAGGCCCTGGGGCCAACGTCCTGACTTTC
D: TRBD2; V: TRBV4-2; J: TRBJ2-7; size: -; CDR3: CASSQLHSGSPNEQYF; DNA: TGTGCCAGCAGCCAACTACATAGCGGGAGCCCCAACGAGCAGTACTTC
D: TRBD1; V: TRBV28; J: TRBJ2-1; size: once; CDR3: CASSQLPGQGSYNEQFF; DNA: TGTGCCAGCAGCCAACTACCGGGACAGGGCTCCTACAATGAGCAGTTCTTC
D: -; V: TRBV25-1; J: TRBJ1-4; size: once; CDR3: CASAGGGTNEKLFF; DNA: TGTGCCAGCGCCGGGGGGGGCACTAATGAAAAACTGTTTTTT
D: TRBD1; V: TRBV6-5; J: TRBJ2-1; size: -; CDR3: CASSYRGTAYNEQFF; DNA: TGTGCCAGCAGTTACAGGGGGACAGCCTACAATGAGCAGTTCTTC
D: -; V: TRBV9; J: TRBJ2-3; size: -; CDR3: CASSVKGGTDTQYF; DNA: TGTGCCAGCAGCGTGAAAGGAGGCACAGATACGCAGTATTTT
D: TRBD2; V: TRBV6-5; J: TRBJ2-1; size: -; CDR3: CASTVSGRSYNEQFF; DNA: TGTGCCAGCACTGTTAGCGGGAGGTCCTACAATGAGCAGTTCTTC
D: -; V: TRBV5-1; J: TRBJ2-5; size: -; CDR3: CASSFKVLETQYF; DNA: TGCGCCAGCAGCTTTAAGGTTTTGGAGACCCAGTACTTC